The 3 T cell receptor beta chains reported below all come from one sample, sequenced in a study of cytomegalovirus exposure and HLA in healthy donors (dated by TCRdb to the late 2010s). Library preparation employed the immunoSEQ multiplex PCR assay. The multiplex PCR relied on a mix of 60 forward primers for TCR Vbeta segments and 13 reverse primers for TCR Jbeta segments. TCRdb provides this immuneACCESS table in a form limited to in-frame rearrangements. Some clones are lacking; in checked studies, under half of them reflect an unresolved V gene, and why the rest are absent is not known. Present in this sample are around 120,000 clones, around 60% of which were seen just once. The top ten constitute around 3.9% of the sample. Sequenced: PBMCs. The receptors were gathered from a man aged 30-40 years in good health and CMV-seropositive.

The CDR3 DNA reads TGTGCCAGCAGTCCCAGGGTTAGCTCCTACAATGAGCAGTTCTTC. Its protein is CASSPRVSSYNEQFF. The V call is TRBV6-6, the J call TRBJ2-1; D perhaps matches TRBD1 (5 bases). The CDR3 has 15 amino acids. Per the germline V gene, CDR1 is MNHNY and CDR2 is SVGAGI (reference sequence). With 5 bases removed from V and 0 bases from J, the gap between germline ends came to 11 bases.

The chain employs TRBV9 and TRBJ1-3; D uncertain. The CDR3 spans 14 residues. Germline V gene sequence: CDR1 SGDLS, CDR2 YYNGEE. The V gene lost 3 bases and the J gene lost 0 bases, with 7 bases spanning the gap. The CDR3 reads CASSDFRSGNTIYF. DNA for the CDR3: TGTGCCAGCAGCGACTTTCGCTCTGGAAACACCATATATTTT. Based on the CDR3 plus reference TRBV9 and TRBJ1-3, the full variable domain is DSGVTQTPKHLITATGQRVTLRCSPRSGDLSVYWYQQSLDQGLQFLIQYYNGEERAKGNILERFSAQQFPDLHSELNLSSLELGDSALYFCASSDFRSGNTIYFGEGSWLTVV.

This clone occurred a few times. This sequence joins TRBV5-1 and TRBJ1-1, with 8 bases lining up with TRBD1. The J segment lost 5 bases and the V segment lost 4 bases, leaving 10 bases of the junction unmatched. CDR1 is SGHRS, CDR2 YFSETQ, per germline. The CDR3 has 15 residues. The CDR3 sequence is CASSGLDRGETEAFF. CDR3 nucleotides: TGCGCCAGCAGCGGATTAGACAGGGGAGAAACTGAAGCTTTCTTT. The full variable domain, rest sourced from reference TRBV5-1 and TRBJ1-1, is KAGVTQTPRYLIKTRGQQVTLSCSPISGHRSVSWYQQTPGQGLQFLFEYFSETQRNKGNFPGRFSGRQFSNSRSEMNVSTLELGDSALYLCASSGLDRGETEAFFGQGTRLTVV.